One and the same sample provided the 9 T cell receptor beta chains below, sequenced in a study of cytomegalovirus exposure and HLA in healthy donors. PCR involved 60 Vbeta and 13 Jbeta primers. Here immunoSEQ multiplex PCR was the method, and the copy in TCRdb shows in-frame clones only, minus some. The sample shows roughly 180,000 clones, 82% of them seen only once. Sequencing used PBMCs. These receptors were obtained from a man in his forties in good health and CMV-seronegative.

This chain connects TRBV6-5 to TRBJ1-1; tentatively, D is TRBD1 (6 bases). This CDR3 comprises 14 residues. Trimming took off 8 bases at V and 4 bases at J, with 17 bases between the two ends. CDR1 MNHEY and CDR2 SVGAGI come from the germline V gene. CDR3 sequence reads: CASQNRGASTEAFF. The CDR3 coding sequence is TGTGCCAGCCAAAATCGGGGGGCGAGCACTGAAGCTTTCTTT.

This chain uses TRBV5-1 with TRBJ1-1, with D tentatively TRBD1 (5 bases). The V and J ends lost 3 bases and 3 bases respectively, with 12 bases between them. CDR3 length: 14 amino acids. Germline CDR1 reads SGHRS; CDR2 reads YFSETQ. CDR3 region: CASSSEGEDTEAFF. In DNA form, the CDR3 reads TGCGCCAGCAGCTCCGAAGGGGAGGACACTGAAGCTTTCTTT. The variable domain in full, completed from reference TRBV5-1 and TRBJ1-1, reads KAGVTQTPRYLIKTRGQQVTLSCSPISGHRSVSWYQQTPGQGLQFLFEYFSETQRNKGNFPGRFSGRQFSNSRSEMNVSTLELGDSALYLCASSSEGEDTEAFFGQGTRLTVV.

The chain is built from TRBV27 and TRBJ2-7; 8 positions agree with TRBD2. CDR3 length equals 14 residues. The V gene end was trimmed by 1 base and the J gene end by 5 bases; junction bases not matched to a gene: 4. Germline assignment: CDR1 MNHEY and CDR2 SMNVEV (reference sequence). This CDR3 is CASSLYGGGNEQYF. The CDR3 region has the DNA TGTGCCAGCAGTTTATACGGGGGGGGTAACGAGCAGTACTTC.

This clone was detected a few times. CDR3 sequence: CASSYNRGRGANVLTF. CDR3 in DNA: TGTGCCAGCAGTTACAACAGGGGGCGTGGGGCCAACGTCCTGACTTTC. The J gene is TRBJ2-6, the V gene TRBV11-3; 9 positions agree with TRBD1. This CDR3 spans 16 amino acids. Per the germline V gene, CDR1 is SGHNT and CDR2 is YENEEA. The trim removed 6 bases at V and 3 bases at J, leaving 6 bases unmatched.

A note on this clone: Different DNA sequences within this sample yield the same CDR3. This rearrangement joins TRBV7-2 to TRBJ2-5, with D possibly matching TRBD2 (6 bases). Trimming shortened V by 3 bases and J by 2 bases, and 10 bases separated the two germline ends. The CDR3 contains 14 residues. Germline V gene lookup returns CDR1 SGHTA and CDR2 FQGNSA. CDR3 in amino acids: CASSLAGRQETQYF. The CDR3 region has the DNA TGTGCCAGCAGCTTGGCGGGGCGTCAAGAGACCCAGTACTTC.

The genes are TRBV5-4 and TRBJ2-7; 9 positions agree with TRBD1. V lost 5 bases, J lost 3 bases, and 3 bases stayed unmatched. There are 13 residues in the CDR3. Germline CDR1 reads SGHNT; CDR2 reads YYREEE (reference sequence). The CDR3 sequence: CASRGQGSYEQYF. As DNA, the CDR3 is TGTGCCAGCAGAGGACAGGGGAGCTACGAGCAGTACTTC.

A few counts support this clone. The chain links TRBV6-5 to TRBJ1-1; D perhaps matches TRBD1 (6 bases). Germline V lookup: CDR1 MNHEY, CDR2 SVGAGI. CDR3 size: 15 residues. The ends were cut back, 2 bases at V and 5 bases at J, with 15 bases in the middle. CDR3 DNA: TGTGCCAGCAGTTACGACGACAGGCGGGCGACTGAAGCTTTCTTT. It yields the protein CASSYDDRRATEAFF.

V and J are TRBV7-9 and TRBJ2-1; unclear D gene. Germline values: CDR1 SEHNR, CDR2 FQNEAQ (reference sequence). The V end was cut by 5 bases, the J end by 2 bases, with 4 bases between. This CDR3 comprises 12 residues. The CDR3 sequence is CASSTTYNEQFF. As DNA, the CDR3 is TGTGCCAGCAGCACTACCTACAATGAGCAGTTCTTC.

V is TRBV1 and J is TRBJ2-4; TRBD2, the table's D call, lacks a check against the DNA. TRBV1 is classified as a pseudogene. The CDR3 contains 16 residues. The CDR3 DNA reads as TGCACCAGCTTCCGGGGGGGGGATGCGGCCAAAAACATTCAGTACTTC. Its translation: CTSFRGGDAAKNIQYF.